These T cell receptor beta chains were read from a single sample in a study of neoadjuvant anti-PD-1 for oral cavity cancer. This table comes from immunoSEQ multiplex PCR, and its TCRdb copy is limited to in-frame clones, with some not included. The sample has about 23,000 clones; around a quarter are singletons. This sample comprised tumor tissue, obtained after nivolumab (anti-PD-1) treatment. Every receptor here comes from a person between 40 and 85 years old with oral cavity squamous cell carcinoma. Each CDR3 is given with its conserved first and last residue. The D gene is left open where the match is weak. Size is stated for part of the rows, as once, few or many counts, or as a class when the clone is expanded.

abundance	d_gene	len	v_gene	j_gene	CDR3nt	CDR3aa
NA	TRBD2	17	TRBV5-1	TRBJ2-5	TGCGCCAGCAGCTCCATGGCGGGAGGGGACTCCCAAGAGACCCAGTACTTC	CASSSMAGGDSQETQYF
NA	TRBD1	18	TRBV19	TRBJ2-5	TGTGCCAGTAGTACCAAACCTGGGGCAGGGGGCGGCGATGAGACCCAGTACTTC	CASSTKPGAGGGDETQYF
few	NA	14	TRBV10-2	TRBJ1-2	TGCGCCAGCAGTGAGTCGAGGCAGAGCTATGGCTACACCTTC	CASSESRQSYGYTF
NA	TRBD1	18	TRBV28	TRBJ2-5	TGTGCCAGCAGTTTATTCGGCCTGGGACAGGGGGTTATCGAGACCCAGTACTTC	CASSLFGLGQGVIETQYF
NA	NA	12	TRBV27	TRBJ1-2	TGTGCCAGCCGTCAGGGTAGCTATGGCTACACCTTC	CASRQGSYGYTF
NA	TRBD1	14	TRBV5-1	TRBJ2-7	TGCGCCAGCAGCTCCGGGACAGGGCCCTACGAGCAGTACTTC	CASSSGTGPYEQYF
few	NA	16	TRBV5-1	TRBJ1-2	TGCGCCAGCAGCTTGAAGAGGCCAGGGGAGGGGTATGGCTACACCTTC	CASSLKRPGEGYGYTF
NA	NA	12	TRBV25-1	TRBJ1-1	TGTGCCAGCATAAACCGCTACACTGAAGCTTTCTTT	CASINRYTEAFF
few	TRBD1	16	TRBV4-2	TRBJ2-3	TGTGCCAGCAGCTTGGACAGTGGGACAGGGACAGATACGCAGTATTTT	CASSLDSGTGTDTQYF
once	NA	13	TRBV6-6	TRBJ2-1	TGTGCCAGCAGTCGGGAAGAAGACAATGAGCAGTTCTTC	CASSREEDNEQFF
few	NA	13	TRBV11-3	TRBJ2-3	TGTGCCAGCAGCTTAGAAAATACGGATACGCAGTATTTT	CASSLENTDTQYF
NA	TRBD1	13	TRBV19	TRBJ1-2	TGTGCCAGTAGTAAAGGGACAGGCTATGGCTACACCTTC	CASSKGTGYGYTF
NA	TRBD1	15	TRBV28	TRBJ1-1	TGTGCCAGCAGCCTATACAACAGGGGCGACACTGAAGCTTTCTTT	CASSLYNRGDTEAFF
NA	NA	14	TRBV21-1	TRBJ2-1	TGTGCCAGCGCCTCTAGCGGGAGGGCCAATGAGCAGTTCTTC	CASASSGRANEQFF
few	NA	15	TRBV4-1	TRBJ1-4	TGCGCCAGCAGCCCGGCGGGAGTGACTAATGAAAAACTGTTTTTT	CASSPAGVTNEKLFF
NA	NA	13	TRBV6-6	TRBJ1-1	TGTGCCAGCAGTTACTCGGGCCAGGGTGAAGCTTTCTTT	CASSYSGQGEAFF
few	TRBD1	13	TRBV15	TRBJ1-2	TGTGCCACCAGCCAACGGACAGGTCAGGGCTACACCTTC	CATSQRTGQGYTF
NA	NA	15	TRBV9	TRBJ2-7	TGTGCCAGCAGCGGAGGGGACGGCCTCTTGGTGGAGCAGTACTTC	CASSGGDGLLVEQYF
few	NA	15	TRBV25-1	TRBJ1-1	TGTGCCAGCAGTGACTTTGGCGCCGCAAGCACTGAAGCTTTCTTT	CASSDFGAASTEAFF
few	NA	12	TRBV6-5	TRBJ2-5	TGTGCCAGCAGGGGCGTTCAAGAGACCCAGTACTTC	CASRGVQETQYF
NA	NA	12	TRBV29-1	TRBJ2-1	TGCAGCGTCTACGATGTTCGGAATGAGCAGTTCTTC	CSVYDVRNEQFF
medium-sized	TRBD2	16	TRBV15	TRBJ2-7	TGTGCCACCAGCAGAGATTTGACTAGCGGGAGGACGGAGCAGTACTTC	CATSRDLTSGRTEQYF
NA	NA	16	TRBV27	TRBJ2-2	TGTGCCAGCAGTTTGTTAAGGGGGTCGGGCACCGGGGAGCTGTTTTTT	CASSLLRGSGTGELFF
many	TRBD2	13	TRBV27	TRBJ2-3	TGTGCCAGCAGAATAGCGGGAACAGATACGCAGTATTTT	CASRIAGTDTQYF
NA	NA	16	TRBV5-1	TRBJ2-3	TGCGCCAGCAGCTTGAAGGCAGGGGGAGGAGCAGATACGCAGTATTTT	CASSLKAGGGADTQYF
NA	NA	16	TRBV4-1	TRBJ2-5	TGCGCCAGCAGCCAAGATTTGGCGGGGGCTCGGGAGACCCAGTACTTC	CASSQDLAGARETQYF
NA	TRBD1	15	TRBV15	TRBJ2-3	TGTGCCACCAGCAAGCGGGACAGGGGAAGGGATACGCAGTATTTT	CATSKRDRGRDTQYF
few	NA	14	TRBV4-2	TRBJ1-2	TGTGCCAGCAGCCATGGACAGACTAACTATGGCTACACCTTC	CASSHGQTNYGYTF
NA	NA	9	TRBV29-1	TRBJ2-5	TGCAGCGTCGGGGAGACCCAGTACTTC	CSVGETQYF
NA	NA	16	TRBV7-9	TRBJ1-1	TGTGCCAGCAGCCCGAAAAGGCGGGGGGCGGGCACTGAAGCTTTCTTT	CASSPKRRGAGTEAFF
NA	TRBD1	15	TRBV5-6	TRBJ2-5	TGTGCCAGCAGCTTTGACAGGGCTGGTTTGGAGACCCAGTACTTC	CASSFDRAGLETQYF
NA	NA	11	TRBV2	TRBJ2-5	TGTGCCAGCAGTGACCCAGAGACCCAGTACTTC	CASSDPETQYF
NA	TRBD2	18	TRBV7-8	TRBJ2-7	TGTGCCAGCAGCCTGGAAAGGACTAGCGGGAGTGGTTCCTACGAGCAGTACTTC	CASSLERTSGSGSYEQYF
few	TRBD1	14	TRBV19	TRBJ2-7	TGTGCCAGTAGTAGGCAGGGGGCCAGCGACGAGCAGTACTTC	CASSRQGASDEQYF
few	NA	11	TRBV29-1	TRBJ2-3	TGCAGCGTTGCAGGGGCAGATACGCAGTATTTT	CSVAGADTQYF
few	NA	17	TRBV15	TRBJ2-3	TGTGCCACCAGCGGTAATTGGCGGGGAGCTAGCACAGATACGCAGTATTTT	CATSGNWRGASTDTQYF
NA	NA	17	TRBV7-6	TRBJ2-1	TGTGCCAGCAGCTTAGAAGGTGCGGGACTTCAATACAATGAGCAGTTCTTC	CASSLEGAGLQYNEQFF
NA	TRBD1	16	TRBV30	TRBJ2-2	TGTGCCTACGGGACAGGGGCCGACCCGAACACCGGGGAGCTGTTTTTT	CAYGTGADPNTGELFF
NA	NA	14	TRBV27	TRBJ2-5	TGTGCCAGCAGTTCGCTTTGGACCCAAGAGACCCAGTACTTC	CASSSLWTQETQYF
few	NA	12	TRBV19	TRBJ1-5	TGTGCCAGTAGGGGCAGCAATCAGCCCCAGCATTTT	CASRGSNQPQHF
once	TRBD1	13	TRBV6-5	TRBJ1-2	TGTGCCACCGAACCGGGACAGGGGTATGGCTACACCTTC	CATEPGQGYGYTF